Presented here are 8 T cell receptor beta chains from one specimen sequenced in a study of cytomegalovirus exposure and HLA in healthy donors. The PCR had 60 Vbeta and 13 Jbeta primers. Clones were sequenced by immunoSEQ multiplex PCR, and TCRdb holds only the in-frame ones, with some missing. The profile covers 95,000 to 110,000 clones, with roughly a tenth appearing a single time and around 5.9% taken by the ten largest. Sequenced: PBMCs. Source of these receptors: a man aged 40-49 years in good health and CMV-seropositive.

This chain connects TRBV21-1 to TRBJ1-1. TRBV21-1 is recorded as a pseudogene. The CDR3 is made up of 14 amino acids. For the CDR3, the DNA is TGTGAAGGCCGTGGGGGGGGCATGAACACTGAAGCTTTCTTT. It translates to CEGRGGGMNTEAFF.

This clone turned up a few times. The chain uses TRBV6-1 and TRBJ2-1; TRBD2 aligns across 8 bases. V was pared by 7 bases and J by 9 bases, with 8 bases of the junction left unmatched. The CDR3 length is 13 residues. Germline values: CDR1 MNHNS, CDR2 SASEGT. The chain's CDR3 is CASTPGAGGEQFF. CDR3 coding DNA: TGTGCCAGCACCCCCGGGGCGGGGGGTGAGCAGTTCTTC.

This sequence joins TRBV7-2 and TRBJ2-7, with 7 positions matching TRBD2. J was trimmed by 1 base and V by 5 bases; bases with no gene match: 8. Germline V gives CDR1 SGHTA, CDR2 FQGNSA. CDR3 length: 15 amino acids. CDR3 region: CASSNHSGASYEQYF. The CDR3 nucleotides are TGTGCCAGCAGCAACCACAGCGGGGCTTCCTACGAGCAGTACTTC.

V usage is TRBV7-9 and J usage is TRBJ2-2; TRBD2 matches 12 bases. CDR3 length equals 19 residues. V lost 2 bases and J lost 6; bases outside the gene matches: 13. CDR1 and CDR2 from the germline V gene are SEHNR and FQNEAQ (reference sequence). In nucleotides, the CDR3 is TGTGCCAGCAGCTTATCGGCAAGGACTAGCGGGATTTTAGCCGGGGAGCTGTTTTTT. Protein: CASSLSARTSGILAGELFF.

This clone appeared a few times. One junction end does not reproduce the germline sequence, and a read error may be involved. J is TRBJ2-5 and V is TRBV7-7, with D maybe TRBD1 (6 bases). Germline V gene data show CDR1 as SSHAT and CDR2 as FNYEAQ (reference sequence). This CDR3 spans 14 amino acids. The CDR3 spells CASSLGTIQETQYF. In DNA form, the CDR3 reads TGTGCTAGCAGCTTGGGGACAATCCAAGAGACCCAGTACTTC.

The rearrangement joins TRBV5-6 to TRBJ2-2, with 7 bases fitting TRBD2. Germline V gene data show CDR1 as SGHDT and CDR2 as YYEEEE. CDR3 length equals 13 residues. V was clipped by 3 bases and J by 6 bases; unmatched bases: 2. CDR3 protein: CASSSGGPGELFF. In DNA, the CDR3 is TGTGCCAGCAGCTCGGGAGGACCCGGGGAGCTGTTTTTT.

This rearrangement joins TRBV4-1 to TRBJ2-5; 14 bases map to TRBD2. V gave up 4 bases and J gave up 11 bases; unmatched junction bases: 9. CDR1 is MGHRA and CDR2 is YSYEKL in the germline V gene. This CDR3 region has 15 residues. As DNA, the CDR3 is TGCGCCAGCAGCCGCTCCGGGACTAGCGGGAGAGAGCAGTACTTC. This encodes CASSRSGTSGREQYF.

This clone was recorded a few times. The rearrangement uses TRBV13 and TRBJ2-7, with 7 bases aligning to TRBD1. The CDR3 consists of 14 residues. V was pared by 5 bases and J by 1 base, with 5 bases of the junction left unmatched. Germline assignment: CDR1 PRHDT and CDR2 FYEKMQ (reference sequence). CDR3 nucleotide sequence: TGTGCCAGCAGCCCGTGGACAGGTTCCTACGAGCAGTACTTC. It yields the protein CASSPWTGSYEQYF.